Below, 11 T cell receptor beta chains from the same sample are listed, as sequenced in a study of glioma-infiltrating T cells after dendritic cell vaccination. Noted time point: after dendritic cell vaccination, including at tumor progression/relapse. Repertoires were generated with immunoSEQ multiplex PCR, while TCRdb's copy carries only in-frame clones and drops some. The sample consists of some 46,000 clones, 89% of them appearing once. The specimen was blood, collected after dendritic cell vaccination. The receptors derive from a human donor with glioblastoma.

The V gene is TRBV11-2, the J gene TRBJ2-1; TRBD2 is a possible D gene (5 bases). The CDR3 runs to 13 residues. The V gene lost 4 bases and the J gene lost 10 bases, with 14 bases spanning the gap. The germline V gene has CDR1 SGHAT and CDR2 FQNNGV. In DNA form, the CDR3 reads TGTGCCAGCAGCTCGGTAGAGCGGTGGGAGCAGTTCTTC. This gives the protein CASSSVERWEQFF.

The V and J genes are TRBV11-2 and TRBJ2-1, with D uncertain. CDR3 length: 15 amino acids. V was pared by 4 bases and J by 1 base, with 11 bases between. Germline loops: CDR1 SGHAT, CDR2 FQNNGV. CDR3 protein: CASSSGTTSYNEQFF. The CDR3 DNA reads as TGTGCCAGCAGCTCAGGTACGACGTCCTACAATGAGCAGTTCTTC.

This chain connects TRBV19 to TRBJ1-3; D is undetermined. Trimming stripped 5 bases from V and 0 bases from J, with 17 bases between. Germline loops: CDR1 LNHDA, CDR2 SQIVND (reference sequence). The CDR3 totals 17 residues. The CDR3, as DNA: TGTGCCAGTAGTCAGTATCCCACCGTTTCCTCTGGAAACACCATATATTTT. Protein sequence: CASSQYPTVSSGNTIYF.

The chain uses TRBV19 and TRBJ2-7, with 7 bases matching TRBD1. The trim removed 5 bases at V and 3 bases at J, leaving 19 bases unmatched. Per the germline V gene, CDR1 is LNHDA and CDR2 is SQIVND (reference sequence). The CDR3 has 18 residues. The CDR3 is CASSSQGTGRLGDYEQYF. In DNA form, the CDR3 reads TGTGCCAGTAGTTCACAGGGGACCGGGCGTTTGGGGGACTACGAGCAGTACTTC. Based on the CDR3 plus reference TRBV19 and TRBJ2-7, the full variable domain is DGGITQSPKYLFRKEGQNVTLSCEQNLNHDAMYWYRQDPGQGLRLIYYSQIVNDFQKGDIAEGYSVSREKKESFPLTVTSAQKNPTAFYLCASSSQGTGRLGDYEQYFGPGTRLTVT.

V usage is TRBV27 and J usage is TRBJ1-2; 9 bases are shared with TRBD1. The CDR3 extends over 17 amino acids. Germline CDR1 and CDR2: MNHEY and SMNVEV (reference sequence). J gave up 7 bases and V 5 bases, and 17 bases lay outside the gene matches. The CDR3: CASSPLEFIWDRAGYTF. CDR3 coding DNA: TGTGCCAGCAGTCCTCTTGAATTCATATGGGACAGGGCTGGCTACACCTTC.

The gene calls are TRBV10-3 and TRBJ2-7; 12 bases line up with TRBD1. CDR1 and CDR2 (germline): ENHRY, SYGVKD. The CDR3 length is 16 residues. V shed 0 bases, J shed 6 bases, and the junction held 6 bases outside the gene matches. Written as DNA, the CDR3 is TGTGCCATCAGTGAGTCGAGGGGACAGGGGGCTGGCGAGCAGTACTTC. Translated: CAISESRGQGAGEQYF.

The gene calls are TRBV23-1 and TRBJ2-5, with D possibly matching TRBD1 (6 bases). The J call is in doubt because the DNA end fits TRBJ2-7 better. TRBV23-1 is recorded as an ORF, its role being uncertain. CDR3 length: 17 amino acids. CDR3 sequence reads: CASSQVSQGLTTYEQYF. CDR3 DNA sequence: TGCGCCAGCAGTCAAGTTTCGCAGGGGCTAACGACCTACGAGCAGTACTTC.

The chain has TRBV7-3 and TRBJ2-6; TRBD1 is a possible D gene (5 bases). CDR1 SGHTA and CDR2 FQGTGA come from the germline V gene. The CDR3 spans 15 residues. Trimming left V 4 bases short and J 4 bases short, with 11 bases between. The DNA for the CDR3 is TGTGCCAGCAGCTCATCAGGGCCCGGGGCCAACGTCCTGACTTTC. It encodes CASSSSGPGANVLTF.

The CDR3 coding sequence is TGTGCCAGCATCCATCTGGCAGCTGAAGCTTTCTTT. Translation gives CASIHLAAEAFF. This sequence joins TRBV5-8 and TRBJ1-1, with D uncertain. Trimming left V 6 bases short and J 6 bases short, with 12 bases between. There are 12 residues in the CDR3. The germline gives CDR1 SGHTS, CDR2 YDEGEE.

The chain couples TRBV10-3 to TRBJ1-1; TRBD1 is a possible D gene (6 bases). Germline V gene lookup returns CDR1 ENHRY and CDR2 SYGVKD. V gave up 9 bases and J gave up 1 base, with 12 bases separating them. The CDR3 spans 13 residues. The chain's CDR3 is CAILQGPNTEAFF. The CDR3 DNA reads as TGTGCCATATTACAGGGCCCGAACACTGAAGCTTTCTTT.

The rearrangement links TRBV10-3 to TRBJ2-3, with a weak D call TRBD2 (6 bases). V lost 10 bases to trimming and J lost 2 bases, with 10 bases between them. Germline V gene sequence: CDR1 ENHRY, CDR2 SYGVKD. The CDR3 covers 12 residues. This CDR3 reads CASGDLTDTQYF. CDR3 bases: TGTGCCAGCGGGGACCTCACAGATACGCAGTATTTT.